The next 32 T cell receptor beta chains were all read from a single sample in a study of Tregs in tolerant kidney transplant recipients. This table comes from immunoSEQ multiplex PCR, and its TCRdb copy is limited to in-frame clones, with some not included. The table includes approximately 65,000 clones, 65% to 85% detected once. The sample comprised CD4+ T cells from blood. Source of these receptors: a human donor in good health.

This clone showed up just a few times. The chain is built from TRBV7-2 and TRBJ1-1, with a tentative D call TRBD1 (5 bases). This CDR3 has 13 residues. V was shortened by 4 bases and J by 7 bases, with 13 bases between the two germline ends. Looked up from germline, CDR1 is SGHTA and CDR2 is FQGNSA. The CDR3 DNA is TGTGCCAGCAGCTGGGACGGAGGAGGTGAAGCTTTCTTT. It translates to CASSWDGGGEAFF. Together with reference TRBV7-2 and TRBJ1-1, the CDR3 gives the full variable domain: GAGVSQSPSNKVTEKGKDVELRCDPISGHTALYWYRQSLGQGLEFLIYFQGNSAPDKSGLPSDRFSAERTGGSVSTLTIQRTQQEDSAVYLCASSWDGGGEAFFGQGTRLTVV.

V usage is TRBV10-3 and J usage is TRBJ2-3; tentatively, D is TRBD1 or TRBD2 (6 bases each). Looked up from germline, CDR1 is ENHRY and CDR2 is SYGVKD. CDR3 length: 13 residues. With 7 bases removed from V and 2 bases from J, the gap between germline ends came to 10 bases. The chain's CDR3 is CAIKGGVTDTQYF. CDR3 coding DNA: TGTGCCATCAAGGGGGGCGTCACAGATACGCAGTATTTT.

This clone was recorded only once. This CDR3 is CASGPRQFSGNTIYF. The DNA of the CDR3 is TGTGCTAGTGGTCCCCGACAGTTCTCTGGAAACACCATATATTTT. This sequence joins TRBV12-5 and TRBJ1-3, with D possibly being TRBD1 (5 bases). From germline, CDR1 is LGHNT and CDR2 FRNRAP. The CDR3 is made up of 15 amino acids. The ends were cut back, 5 bases at V and 0 bases at J, with 11 bases in the middle.

Only one count was recorded for this clone. This same CDR3 is encoded by further DNA sequences in the sample. The gene calls are TRBV2 and TRBJ1-5; D possibly corresponds to TRBD1 (6 bases). V lost 6 bases and J 1 base, leaving 10 bases between the germline ends. This CDR3 region has 14 residues. Germline V lookup: CDR1 SNHLY, CDR2 FYNNEI. CDR3 amino acids: CASRGQGSNQPQHF. The CDR3 DNA reads as TGTGCCAGCAGGGGTCAGGGGAGCAATCAGCCCCAGCATTTT.

The chain couples TRBV7-9 to TRBJ2-7; D possibly corresponds to TRBD2 (5 bases). V gave up 5 bases and J gave up 0 bases, with 11 bases separating them. Germline-derived CDR1 and CDR2 are SEHNR and FQNEAQ (reference sequence). The CDR3 covers 14 residues. CDR3 bases: TGTGCCAGCAGCCTTAGCGTGAGCTCCTACGAGCAGTACTTC. Its translation: CASSLSVSSYEQYF. Combining the CDR3 with reference TRBV7-9 and TRBJ2-7 gives the whole variable domain DTGVSQNPRHKITKRGQNVTFRCDPISEHNRLYWYRQTLGQGPEFLTYFQNEAQLEKSRLLSDRFSAERPKGSFSTLEIQRTEQGDSAMYLCASSLSVSSYEQYFGPGTRLTVT.

The rearrangement joins TRBV7-2 to TRBJ2-2; possible D gene TRBD2, 5 bases. Trimming removed 2 bases from V and 0 bases from J, with 10 bases in between. The length of the CDR3 is 16 residues. Germline CDR1 reads SGHTA; CDR2 reads FQGNSA. This CDR3 is CASSLSGPANTGELFF. The CDR3 bases are TGTGCCAGCAGCTTAAGCGGTCCCGCGAACACCGGGGAGCTGTTTTTT.

The V call is TRBV7-2, the J call TRBJ2-2; 7 bases line up with TRBD1. The CDR3 contains 15 residues. V lost 3 bases, J lost 6 bases, and 7 bases stayed unmatched. CDR1 is SGHTA and CDR2 is FQGNSA in the germline V gene. The CDR3 nucleotides read TGTGCCAGCAGCTTCTCCGGGACAGAGGCCGGGGAGCTGTTTTTT. Protein: CASSFSGTEAGELFF.

This sequence joins TRBV15 and TRBJ2-7; D uncertain. Trimming took 0 bases from V and 2 from J, leaving 11 bases between them. This CDR3 comprises 15 residues. Germline values: CDR1 LNHNV, CDR2 YYDKDF (reference sequence). For the CDR3, the DNA is TGTGCCACCAGCAGAGATCCCGGAGTCACCTACGAGCAGTACTTC. This gives the protein CATSRDPGVTYEQYF.

J is TRBJ2-7 and V is TRBV15; 7 nucleotides align to TRBD1. V shed 6 bases, J shed 1 base, and the junction held 9 bases outside the gene matches. The length of the CDR3 is 15 residues. Germline CDR1 LNHNV, CDR2 YYDKDF (reference sequence). For the CDR3, the DNA is TGTGCCACCAGTCCAAGGGGCAGGGGGTCCTACGAGCAGTACTTC. It codes for CATSPRGRGSYEQYF.

The chain has TRBV5-1 and TRBJ1-2, with 8 bases that match TRBD1. After removal of 4 bases from V and 8 bases from J, the junction contained 10 bases not matched to a gene. Germline V gene lookup returns CDR1 SGHRS and CDR2 YFSETQ. The CDR3 runs 14 residues. The CDR3 spells CASSQLQGVEGYTF. The CDR3 coding sequence is TGCGCCAGCAGCCAACTACAGGGGGTGGAAGGCTACACCTTC.

In its sample, this clone was seen a few times. The CDR3 DNA follows: TGTGCCAGCAGCTTGGGGACTAGCGGACCCGGGGCGTTAGATGAGCAGTTCTTC. Its protein is CASSLGTSGPGALDEQFF. The chain has TRBV7-6 and TRBJ2-1; 11 bases match TRBD2. V trimming: 3 bases; J trimming: 8 bases; junction bases outside the gene matches: 15. This CDR3 is 18 amino acids long. From germline, CDR1 is SGHVS and CDR2 FNYEAQ.

V is TRBV6-7 and J is TRBJ2-2; maybe TRBD1 (5 bases). TRBV6-7 is identified as an open reading frame with a role that is uncertain. The CDR3 runs to 15 residues. V lost 8 bases and J lost 0, with 13 bases in between. The CDR3 nucleotides read TGTGCCAGCCCTACAGGTAGGTCGAACACCGGGGAGCTGTTTTTT. Its protein product is CASPTGRSNTGELFF.

J is TRBJ2-5 and V is TRBV30, with D possibly matching TRBD1 (5 bases). The V gene lost 1 base and the J gene lost 4 bases, with 10 bases spanning the gap. CDR3 length equals 13 residues. Looked up from germline, CDR1 is GTSNPN and CDR2 is SVGIG (reference sequence). In DNA, the CDR3 is TGTGCCTGGAGTGGACAGTCCGGAGAGACCCAGTACTTC. Amino acid sequence: CAWSGQSGETQYF.

V usage is TRBV4-3 and J usage is TRBJ2-2; D not certain. CDR3 length equals 15 residues. Germline V gene data show CDR1 as LGHNA and CDR2 as YSLEER. The germline V and J ends were trimmed by 3 bases and 4 bases, with 12 bases remaining between them. DNA of the CDR3: TGCGCCAGCAGCCACCCTGTTGATGGCACCGGGGAGCTGTTTTTT. Translating it yields CASSHPVDGTGELFF.

The chain recombines TRBV20-1 with TRBJ2-7; D is ambiguous. Germline V CDR1 and CDR2: DFQATT, SNEGSKA (reference sequence). The CDR3 contains 11 residues. V was trimmed by 7 bases and J by 2 bases, leaving 9 bases between them. The chain's CDR3 is CSVLSPYEQYF. The CDR3 nucleotides read TGCAGTGTCTTGTCACCCTACGAGCAGTACTTC.

The V gene is TRBV7-2, the J gene TRBJ2-7; no clear D gene. From germline, CDR1 is SGHTA and CDR2 FQGNSA. The CDR3 sequence is 12 residues long. V gave up 5 bases and J gave up 2 bases, with 7 bases separating them. For the CDR3, the DNA is TGTGCCAGCAGCCCCCACGCCTACGAGCAGTACTTC. Amino acids: CASSPHAYEQYF.

The chain carries TRBV27 and TRBJ1-1; 8 nucleotides agree with TRBD1. Germline values: CDR1 MNHEY, CDR2 SMNVEV (reference sequence). V was clipped by 5 bases and J by 11 bases; unmatched bases: 13. The CDR3 length is 14 residues. CDR3 in DNA: TGTGCCAGCAGTCAAAGCAGGGGGCTGGGGTGGGCTTTCTTT. It specifies CASSQSRGLGWAFF.

The V call is TRBV7-2, the J call TRBJ2-1, with 8 bases identical to TRBD2. This CDR3 comprises 12 residues. Germline assignment: CDR1 SGHTA and CDR2 FQGNSA. V was pared by 5 bases and J by 13 bases, with 7 bases of the junction left unmatched. CDR3 residues: CASSPGAGVQFF. The CDR3 DNA sequence: TGTGCCAGCAGCCCCGGAGCGGGAGTACAGTTCTTC. Full variable domain (outside the CDR3, taken from reference TRBV7-2 and TRBJ2-1): GAGVSQSPSNKVTEKGKDVELRCDPISGHTALYWYRQSLGQGLEFLIYFQGNSAPDKSGLPSDRFSAERTGGSVSTLTIQRTQQEDSAVYLCASSPGAGVQFFGPGTRLTVL.

CDR3 in amino acids: CASRDRGLWGYTF. CDR3 bases: TGTGCCAGCCGGGACAGGGGCCTGTGGGGCTACACCTTC. V is TRBV27 and J is TRBJ1-2; 10 positions agree with TRBD1. The germline gives CDR1 MNHEY, CDR2 SMNVEV (reference sequence). Germline trimming cut 8 bases from V and 8 bases from J; bases unmatched to any gene: 8. The CDR3 totals 13 residues.

The V and J genes are TRBV19 and TRBJ1-6; 8 nucleotides match TRBD1. The CDR3 contains 14 residues. Germline trimming cut 4 bases from V and 6 bases from J; bases unmatched to any gene: 2. Germline V CDR1 and CDR2: LNHDA, SQIVND (reference sequence). The CDR3 bases are TGTGCCAGTAGTACCGACAGGGGTAATTCACCCCTCCACTTT. Translation gives CASSTDRGNSPLHF.

The V call is TRBV30, the J call TRBJ2-7, with TRBD2 matching over 7 bases. Germline CDR1 GTSNPN, CDR2 SVGIG (reference sequence). This CDR3 comprises 12 residues. Unmatched junction bases numbered 4, after V lost 4 bases and J lost 4 bases. CDR3 amino acids: CAWNVGGYEQYF. The DNA for the CDR3 is TGTGCCTGGAATGTGGGAGGGTACGAGCAGTACTTC. Using reference TRBV30 and TRBJ2-7 for the parts outside the CDR3, the full variable domain is SQTIHQWPATLVQPVGSPLSLECTVEGTSNPNLYWYRQAAGRGLQLLFYSVGIGQISSEVPQNLSASRPQDRQFILSSKKLLLSDSGFYLCAWNVGGYEQYFGPGTRLTVT.

The J gene is TRBJ1-1, the V gene TRBV7-6; D is ambiguous. Between the trimmed V and J ends, which lost 1 base and 11 bases, there was a span of 17 bases. The germline V gene encodes CDR1 SGHVS and CDR2 FNYEAQ. CDR3 length equals 14 residues. The CDR3 nucleotides are TGTGCCAGCAGCTTAGTTAATCTGCAGGACGGGGCTTTCTTT. Translating gives CASSLVNLQDGAFF.

The chain employs TRBV7-2 and TRBJ1-4; D ambiguous. V was clipped by 2 bases and J by 0 bases, with 4 bases between them. Germline lookup yields CDR1 SGHTA and CDR2 FQGNSA. This CDR3 is built from 14 residues. The CDR3 sequence is CASSLTATNEKLFF. CDR3 nucleotides: TGTGCCAGCAGCTTAACTGCAACTAATGAAAAACTGTTTTTT.

J is TRBJ1-5 and V is TRBV18; unclear D gene. Germline V gives CDR1 KGHSH, CDR2 LQKENI. With 3 bases removed from V and 7 bases from J, the gap between germline ends came to 10 bases. This CDR3 spans 13 amino acids. The CDR3 protein is CASSPSREQPQHF. DNA for the CDR3: TGTGCCAGCTCACCGTCGAGAGAACAGCCCCAGCATTTT.

The chain is built from TRBV15 and TRBJ2-5; 10 bases align to TRBD1. The CDR3 extends over 14 amino acids. Germline CDR1 is LNHNV and CDR2 is YYDKDF (reference sequence). After removal of 5 bases from V and 7 bases from J, the junction contained 7 bases not matched to a gene. CDR3 DNA sequence: TGTGCCACCAGCCCGGGACAGGGGATGGGGACCCAGTACTTC. Its translation: CATSPGQGMGTQYF.

The chain has TRBV4-1 and TRBJ1-3; D remains unclear. Germline CDR1 is MGHRA and CDR2 is YSYEKL. V lost 0 bases, J lost 0 bases, and 15 bases lay in between. This CDR3 has 18 residues. CDR3 nucleotide sequence: TGCGCCAGCAGCCAAGACTCCCAGACGGTTTACTCTGGAAACACCATATATTTT. Translation: CASSQDSQTVYSGNTIYF.

This clone has a single count. Germline and junction disagree at one end, which may indicate a read error. The J gene is TRBJ1-4, the V gene TRBV29-1, with D uncertain. This CDR3 has 12 residues. The germline V gene has CDR1 SQVTM and CDR2 ANQGSEA. Here the CDR3 DNA reads TGCAGCGTTAAGGGAGATAATGACAAACTGTTTTTT. Translated: CSVKGDNDKLFF.

This chain links TRBV19 with TRBJ1-1, with TRBD1 matching 7 bases. The V gene end was trimmed by 6 bases and the J gene end by 6 bases; junction bases not matched to a gene: 7. The V gene's germline CDR1 is LNHDA and CDR2 SQIVND (reference sequence). The CDR3 consists of 13 residues. Here the CDR3 reads CASRDRVAPEAFF. Here the CDR3 DNA reads TGTGCCAGTAGAGACAGGGTCGCTCCTGAAGCTTTCTTT.

This chain uses TRBV6-4 with TRBJ2-3; D may be TRBD2 (6 bases). This CDR3 region has 14 residues. Trimming removed 0 bases at V and 3 bases at J, with 7 bases between. Germline V gene sequence: CDR1 MRHNA, CDR2 SNTAGT. The CDR3 nucleotides are TGTGCCAGCAGTGACTCCGGAGGGACAGATACGCAGTATTTT. Translating it yields CASSDSGGTDTQYF.

This clone was observed a few times. The rearrangement uses TRBV2 and TRBJ2-5; tentatively, D is TRBD1 (5 bases). Trimming shortened V by 4 bases and J by 5 bases, and 17 bases separated the two germline ends. The CDR3 totals 15 residues. Germline CDR1 and CDR2: SNHLY and FYNNEI. The CDR3 nucleotides are TGTGCCAGCAGTGGGGGCAGCACCCCGGAGGAGACCCAGTACTTC. Its translation is CASSGGSTPEETQYF.

The chain couples TRBV9 to TRBJ2-7; the D is unclear. CDR3 length: 13 residues. Germline-derived CDR1 and CDR2 are SGDLS and YYNGEE. With 3 bases removed from V and 6 bases from J, the gap between germline ends came to 13 bases. CDR3 region: CASSDNPRSEQYF. In DNA form, the CDR3 reads TGTGCCAGCAGCGATAACCCAAGGTCCGAGCAGTACTTC.

The V call is TRBV18, the J call TRBJ1-5; 9 bases agree with TRBD1. Unmatched junction bases numbered 8, after V lost 6 bases and J lost 5 bases. Germline V gene sequence: CDR1 KGHSH, CDR2 LQKENI. This CDR3 has 15 amino acids. The CDR3 spells CASSQDRGSYQPQHF. As DNA, the CDR3 is TGTGCCAGCTCTCAGGACAGGGGTAGTTATCAGCCCCAGCATTTT.